This T cell receptor beta chain was sequenced for a study of blood T cell repertoires in COVID-19. Looking at the study overall: In each case, the material was cDNA or gDNA derived from T cells, B-cell-depleted T cells, or PBMCs.

Germline CDR1 is MNHEY and CDR2 is SVGAGI. V lost 6 bases and J 0 bases, leaving 12 bases between the germline ends. This CDR3 contains 14 residues. Assay used: immunoSEQ multiplex PCR; TCRdb lists only in-frame clones, some missing. The sample lists 350,000 to 450,000 clones; about 88% were seen once. This sequence originates from a woman in her late teens or twenties who had been exposed to COVID-19. The chain links TRBV6-5 to TRBJ2-7; D is possibly TRBD2 (5 bases). Source material: PBMCs or T cells enriched from blood (not recorded which). The CDR3 bases are TGTGCCAGCAGGGGAGCGTCCAGCTCCTACGAGCAGTACTTC. It translates to CASRGASSSYEQYF.